The text below deals with one TCR beta chain. The length of the CDR3 is 18 residues. Germline CDR1 and CDR2: LNHNV and YYDKDF (reference sequence). Trimming removed 0 bases at V and 2 bases at J, with 17 bases between. These data are taken from a study of T cell responses to AZD1222 COVID-19 vaccine. The table came from immunoSEQ multiplex PCR; TCRdb's copy has only in-frame clones and leaves some out. The data contain around 110,000 clones, about 92% of them singletons. The TCR sequence derives from an adult in good health. The sequencing here drew on peripheral blood, taken on day 0 of AZD1222 vaccination. The genes are TRBV15 and TRBJ1-5; weak D call: TRBD1 (6 bases). The CDR3 reads CATSRDRAGASGNQPQHF. The CDR3 DNA follows: TGTGCCACCAGCAGAGATCGAGCAGGGGCCTCTGGCAATCAGCCCCAGCATTTT.